This T cell receptor (beta chain) is from a study of shared clonotypes between healthy human individuals. Within Nashville, Tennessee resided all donors, each a Caucasian adult. Details on this clone: Its antigen is not identified.

The table came from immunoSEQ multiplex PCR; TCRdb's copy has only in-frame clones and leaves some out. The sample shows over a million clones, 78% of them seen only once. General study points: Generally, estimated richness proved larger in naive subsets than it did in memory subsets. Only blood was sampled; tissue repertoires likely differ.

The source material was memory CD4+ T cells from PBMCs. The subset is: CD45RA-negative fraction. The clonotype comes from a young man in good health. Some clones in this sample may be carry-over from other donors' samples.

The DNA for the CDR3 is TGTGCCAGCAGCCCCAGTCCAAATACAGACAGAAATGGCTACACCTTC. It yields the protein CASSPSPNTDRNGYTF. The chain carries TRBV5-4 and TRBJ1-2; possible D gene TRBD1, 5 bases. This CDR3 contains 16 residues. V shed 4 bases and J shed 6 bases, with 22 bases lying between them. Germline CDR1 is SGHNT and CDR2 is YYREEE (reference sequence).